This TCR beta chain was observed in a study of regulatory T cells in long-lasting Graves disease. Stated time point: newly diagnosed GD, antithyroid drugs for less than 3 months. With RNA extracted from PBMCs as input, the TCR library was made. CDR1 and CDR2 (germline): MNHGY, SVAAGI. V trimming: 3 bases; J trimming: 1 base; junction bases outside the gene matches: 9. The length of the CDR3 is 17 residues. TCR beta libraries were built with iRepertoire HTBI primers and Arm-PCR of CDR3 regions. Via MiXCR, TCRdb re-called the multiplex PCR reads, giving one row per CDR3 protein. The table shows roughly 430,000 distinct CDR3 sequences, with about 17% occurring only once. Study results and caveats: More public clonotypes were shared by persistent patients (approximately 3,000) than by new patients (about 970).

Concerning this clonotype itself: Its antigen is still unknown.

This sample was shared with a second study, whose subject was T cells in Graves' hyperthyroidism and ophthalmopathy. That work contributes: A set of HTBI primers served as the primers for a first-round RT-PCR of the TCR CDR3.

The genes are TRBV6-9 and TRBJ2-3; 8 nucleotides line up with TRBD2. This receptor was identified in a woman aged 30 to 39 with Graves disease. The starting material was peripheral blood mononuclear cells (PBMCs), obtained at new diagnosis, from a patient treated with antithyroid drugs. The CDR3 reads CASSYGGRNRGTDTQYF. The CDR3 region has the DNA TGTGCCAGCAGTTACGGCGGGAGGAATCGCGGCACAGATACGCAGTATTTT.